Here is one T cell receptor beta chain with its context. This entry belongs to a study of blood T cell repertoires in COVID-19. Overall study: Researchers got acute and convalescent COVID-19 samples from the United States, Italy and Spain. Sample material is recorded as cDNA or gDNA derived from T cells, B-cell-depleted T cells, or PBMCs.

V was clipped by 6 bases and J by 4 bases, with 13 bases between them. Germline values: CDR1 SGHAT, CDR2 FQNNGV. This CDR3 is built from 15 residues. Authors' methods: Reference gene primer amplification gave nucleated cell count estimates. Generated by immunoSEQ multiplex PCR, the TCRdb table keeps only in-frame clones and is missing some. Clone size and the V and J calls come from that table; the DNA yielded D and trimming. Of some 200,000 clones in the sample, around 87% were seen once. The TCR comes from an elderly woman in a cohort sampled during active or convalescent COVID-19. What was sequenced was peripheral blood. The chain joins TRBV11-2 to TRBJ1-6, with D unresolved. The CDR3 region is CASREDGGYNSPLHF. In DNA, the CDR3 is TGTGCCAGCAGGGAGGATGGCGGATATAATTCACCCCTCCACTTT.